This T cell receptor (beta chain) was sequenced in a study of CD8+ T cells in alopecia areata. About the research overall: Treatment of the treated patients consisted of oral tofacitinib, 5 to 10 mg twice daily.

V dropped 0 bases and J dropped 9 bases, with 9 bases sitting between them. This CDR3 comprises 12 residues. Looked up from germline, CDR1 is GTSNPN and CDR2 is SVGIG (reference sequence). Extracted RNA was reverse transcribed into cDNA, the sequencing template. TCRdb's copy holds only in-frame clones and misses some; the assay was immunoSEQ multiplex PCR. The profile shows 110,000 to 150,000 clones, 58% of them singletons. The V and J genes are TRBV30 and TRBJ1-3; maybe TRBD1 (5 bases). The origin of this receptor is a human donor with alopecia areata. The material was CD4+ T cells sorted from blood, obtained at week 0. The CDR3 is CAWSVVGTTIYF. The CDR3 DNA sequence: TGTGCCTGGAGTGTAGTTGGGACCACCATATATTTT. Drawing the rest from reference TRBV30 and TRBJ1-3, the complete variable domain is SQTIHQWPATLVQPVGSPLSLECTVEGTSNPNLYWYRQAAGRGLQLLFYSVGIGQISSEVPQNLSASRPQDRQFILSSKKLLLSDSGFYLCAWSVVGTTIYFGEGSWLTVV.